Sequencing of this TCR beta chain was carried out in a study of blood T cells in healthy people across ages. General study points: Long-lived donors had more naive CD4+ cells and higher diversity than aged donors.

This clonotype was counted between two and nine times. Antigen unknown. PCR was performed a second time for about 7 to 11 cycles using a sample-barcoded 5' primer and a J-beta primer mix. MiXCR, run by TCRdb on the 5' RACE reads, gives a single entry per CDR3 protein. The table has more than 650,000 distinct CDR3 sequences, roughly 50% seen once. Donors were healthy Caucasian individuals from Russia aged about 6 to 95. Germline values: CDR1 DFQATT, CDR2 SNEGSKA (reference sequence). The CDR3 totals 15 residues. V was trimmed by 6 bases and J by 1 base, leaving 16 bases between them. V usage is TRBV20-1 and J usage is TRBJ2-4, with D perhaps matching TRBD2 (6 bases). This TCR derives from a man at least 80 years old in good health. Sequencing was carried out using blood. The CDR3: CSAPGAGRAKNIQYF. CDR3 coding DNA: TGCAGTGCCCCCGGGGCAGGGAGGGCCAAAAACATTCAGTACTTC.